This is a list of T cell receptor beta chains from one sample in a study of blood T cells in healthy people across ages. MiXCR, applied by TCRdb to the 5' RACE reads, yields one record per CDR3 protein. Of under 750,000 distinct CDR3 sequences listed, roughly 48% are singletons. The sample was blood. The receptor set was obtained from an elderly man in good health. Each CDR3 is given with its conserved first and last residue. Each record gives: J gene, D gene, V gene, CDR3 protein. The D gene is left open where the match is weak.

j_gene: TRBJ2-2; d_gene: TRBD2; v_gene: TRBV6-1; CDR3aa: CASRTSGGNTGELFF
j_gene: NA; d_gene: NA; v_gene: TRBV7-2; CDR3aa: CASSLFRHLGETQYF
j_gene: TRBJ2-7; d_gene: NA; v_gene: TRBV4-2; CDR3aa: CASSQDPGEQYF
j_gene: TRBJ1-5; d_gene: NA; v_gene: TRBV20-1; CDR3aa: CSAVSGGDGSQPQHF
j_gene: TRBJ2-5; d_gene: TRBD2; v_gene: TRBV7-6; CDR3aa: CASSLGTSGSRLETQYF
j_gene: TRBJ2-2; d_gene: TRBD1; v_gene: TRBV4-2; CDR3aa: CASSQVGTGNTGELFF
j_gene: TRBJ2-5; d_gene: TRBD1; v_gene: TRBV19; CDR3aa: CASSIRDRGQETQYF
j_gene: TRBJ2-3; d_gene: TRBD2; v_gene: TRBV6-5; CDR3aa: CASSYPRVGTSVGTDAQYF
j_gene: TRBJ1-5; d_gene: NA; v_gene: TRBV6-2/TRBV6-3; CDR3aa: CASSYFNRVPRGNQPQHF
j_gene: TRBJ2-3; d_gene: TRBD2; v_gene: TRBV20-1; CDR3aa: CSARPGLAIHPQYF
j_gene: TRBJ2-5; d_gene: NA; v_gene: TRBV11-2; CDR3aa: CASGLIGGAQETQYF
j_gene: TRBJ2-5; d_gene: NA; v_gene: TRBV7-2; CDR3aa: CASSLEPRGQETQYF
j_gene: TRBJ2-1; d_gene: NA; v_gene: TRBV19; CDR3aa: CASTRSADSYNEQFF
j_gene: TRBJ2-2; d_gene: NA; v_gene: TRBV7-2; CDR3aa: CASSFIQGGTGELFF
j_gene: TRBJ2-7; d_gene: NA; v_gene: TRBV7-2; CDR3aa: CASSLSLRGASSYEQYF
j_gene: TRBJ2-1; d_gene: TRBD2; v_gene: TRBV29-1; CDR3aa: CSVSREALNNEQFF
j_gene: TRBJ2-7; d_gene: TRBD2; v_gene: TRBV9; CDR3aa: CASSVGIAGGYEQYF
j_gene: TRBJ2-6; d_gene: NA; v_gene: TRBV29-1; CDR3aa: CSARSLKAGRSGANVLTF
j_gene: TRBJ2-1; d_gene: NA; v_gene: TRBV7-2; CDR3aa: CASSFQSQRYNGQFF
j_gene: TRBJ2-1; d_gene: TRBD2; v_gene: TRBV12-3/TRBV12-4; CDR3aa: CASSLLGLGSSYNEQFF
j_gene: TRBJ1-2; d_gene: NA; v_gene: TRBV7-9; CDR3aa: CAINAGSFGYTF
j_gene: TRBJ2-1; d_gene: NA; v_gene: TRBV18; CDR3aa: CASSFQGQIGQFF
j_gene: TRBJ2-1; d_gene: TRBD2; v_gene: TRBV6-5; CDR3aa: CASRVPGLAGGEQFF
j_gene: TRBJ1-4; d_gene: NA; v_gene: TRBV3-1; CDR3aa: CASSQYDATNEKLFF
j_gene: TRBJ2-1; d_gene: TRBD2; v_gene: TRBV7-9; CDR3aa: CASSLMSGGPYNEQFF
j_gene: TRBJ2-2; d_gene: NA; v_gene: TRBV10-3; CDR3aa: CAIGHQAGELFF
j_gene: TRBJ2-4; d_gene: TRBD1; v_gene: TRBV28; CDR3aa: CASSSSGTGAAKNIQYF
j_gene: TRBJ2-3; d_gene: TRBD2; v_gene: TRBV5-1; CDR3aa: CASSYRTSGGPSTDTQYF
j_gene: NA; d_gene: NA; v_gene: TRBV11-2; CDR3aa: CASSLGAGTLDIQYF
j_gene: TRBJ2-7; d_gene: TRBD1; v_gene: TRBV28; CDR3aa: CASSSQGQLYEQYF
j_gene: TRBJ2-5; d_gene: NA; v_gene: TRBV20-1; CDR3aa: CSASRDYQETQYF
j_gene: TRBJ2-2; d_gene: NA; v_gene: TRBV11-2; CDR3aa: CASRGQVNTGELFF
j_gene: NA; d_gene: TRBD1; v_gene: TRBV7-6; CDR3aa: CASSYVTGEAYEQYF
j_gene: TRBJ2-5; d_gene: NA; v_gene: TRBV20-1; CDR3aa: CSARDSTGMYQETQYF
j_gene: TRBJ2-5; d_gene: NA; v_gene: TRBV30; CDR3aa: CAWEAVQETQYF
j_gene: NA; d_gene: TRBD2; v_gene: TRBV7-3; CDR3aa: CASSFTGTIKETQYF
j_gene: TRBJ2-5; d_gene: TRBD1; v_gene: TRBV5-8; CDR3aa: CASNIDRGRSRETQYF
j_gene: TRBJ1-5; d_gene: NA; v_gene: TRBV20-1; CDR3aa: CSAREPTGQPQHF
j_gene: TRBJ2-2; d_gene: TRBD2; v_gene: TRBV7-2; CDR3aa: CASSLASSLGMLAGVRAGELFF
j_gene: TRBJ1-1; d_gene: NA; v_gene: TRBV5-1; CDR3aa: CASRSGQNTEAFF
j_gene: TRBJ2-4; d_gene: NA; v_gene: TRBV7-9; CDR3aa: CASSLGNIQYF
j_gene: TRBJ1-2; d_gene: NA; v_gene: TRBV20-1; CDR3aa: CSALDSGNYGYTF
j_gene: TRBJ2-7; d_gene: NA; v_gene: TRBV11-2; CDR3aa: CASSLDPGQSWKYF
j_gene: TRBJ2-1; d_gene: TRBD2; v_gene: TRBV29-1; CDR3aa: CSGTGGLNGQFF
j_gene: TRBJ1-1; d_gene: NA; v_gene: TRBV20-1; CDR3aa: CSASGIGDTEAFF
j_gene: TRBJ1-2; d_gene: NA; v_gene: TRBV15; CDR3aa: CATSRDIGALTNYGYTF
j_gene: TRBJ2-1; d_gene: TRBD1; v_gene: TRBV7-2; CDR3aa: CASSLSGTGGREQFF
j_gene: TRBJ2-3; d_gene: NA; v_gene: TRBV20-1; CDR3aa: CSARDGSSTDTQYF
j_gene: TRBJ2-2; d_gene: NA; v_gene: TRBV12-3/TRBV12-4; CDR3aa: CASTLTVNTGELFF
j_gene: TRBJ2-7; d_gene: NA; v_gene: TRBV2; CDR3aa: CASRGDFYEQYF